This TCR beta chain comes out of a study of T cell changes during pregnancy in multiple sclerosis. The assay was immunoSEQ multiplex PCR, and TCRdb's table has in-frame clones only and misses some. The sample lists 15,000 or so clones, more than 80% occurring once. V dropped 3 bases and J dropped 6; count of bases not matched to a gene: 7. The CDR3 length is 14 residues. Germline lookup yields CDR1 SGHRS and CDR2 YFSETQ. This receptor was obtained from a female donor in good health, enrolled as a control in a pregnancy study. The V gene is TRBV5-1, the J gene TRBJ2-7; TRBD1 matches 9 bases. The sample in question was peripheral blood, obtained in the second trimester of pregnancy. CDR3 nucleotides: TGCGCCAGCAGCTCAACCGGGACAGGGAGCGAGCAGTACTTC. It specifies CASSSTGTGSEQYF. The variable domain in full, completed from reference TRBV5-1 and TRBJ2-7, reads KAGVTQTPRYLIKTRGQQVTLSCSPISGHRSVSWYQQTPGQGLQFLFEYFSETQRNKGNFPGRFSGRQFSNSRSEMNVSTLELGDSALYLCASSSTGTGSEQYFGPGTRLTVT.